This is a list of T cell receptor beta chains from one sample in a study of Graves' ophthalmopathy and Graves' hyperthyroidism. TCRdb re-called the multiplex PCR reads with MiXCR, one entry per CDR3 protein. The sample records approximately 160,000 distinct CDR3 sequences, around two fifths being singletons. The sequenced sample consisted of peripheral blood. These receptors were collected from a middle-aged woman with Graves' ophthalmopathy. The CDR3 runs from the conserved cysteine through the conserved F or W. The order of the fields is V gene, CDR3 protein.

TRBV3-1	CASSQDFKNIQYF
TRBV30	CAWEQGAVGYTF
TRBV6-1	CASRTNYNRVREQPQHF
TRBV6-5	CASSYSRGLHSYEQYF
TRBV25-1	CASSEWGTGNEQYF
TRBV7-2	CASSLLGVDTEGFF
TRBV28	CASSPGTFNQPQHF
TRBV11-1	CASQGQGSTEAFF
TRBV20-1	CSAAGTSGRPSYEQYF
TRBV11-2	CASSRTLNTGELFF
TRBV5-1	CASSPQTTNTEAFF
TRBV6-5	CASSYSYEGPELFF
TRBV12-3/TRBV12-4	CASTPLTEAFF
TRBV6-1	CASIGAGTEAFF
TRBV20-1	CSAPPASGRADTGELFF
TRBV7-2	CASSPGGSPLHF
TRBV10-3	CAISSGRTPFEQYF
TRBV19	CASSHPSGRAVKTQYF
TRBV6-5	CASSYSAGRGYTF
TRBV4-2	CASSQDGSQPQHF
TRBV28	CASSRAGGFSEAFF
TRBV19	CASSMAGPNTEAFF
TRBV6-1	CASSGLGTGRNYGYTF
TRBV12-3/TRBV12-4	CASSLRGGNTIYF
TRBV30	CAWSARRNTEAFF
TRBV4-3	CASSQDTIYEQYF
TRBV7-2	CARPAGSSEAFF
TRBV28	CASSLSDRVAAEAFF
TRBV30	CACGRAITQETQYF
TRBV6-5	CASSYSRDNIQYF
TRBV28	CASHVEGPSPGELFF
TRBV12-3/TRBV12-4	CASSPYGAGNTEAFF
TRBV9	CASSVLNSPLHF
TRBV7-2	CASSLGGLRGVQYF
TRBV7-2	CASSVDRGRRYEQYF